This T cell receptor beta chain was recovered during a study of shared clonotypes between healthy human individuals (dated by TCRdb to the early 2020s). General notes on the study: Two women and a few men aged 18 to 49 years were included in the cohort. To increase sequencing depth and limit assay-specific biases, different laboratories used diverse techniques to prepare libraries and sequence TCR repertoires. For each donor, three plates each were used for CD4 naive and CD4 memory, two plates were used for CD8 naive, and one plate was used for CD8 memory. To estimate repertoire size and how much clonotype sharing occurs between individuals, the study deeply sequenced the blood TCR repertoires of about 5 healthy adults. Per donor, leukapheresis produced somewhere between about 0.85 and 9.5 billion PBMCs.

As concerns this clone: No antigen is known for it. No qualities accompany the bases; no much larger clone lies one base away.

V is pared back by 4 bases and J by 0 bases, with 11 bases lying between the germline termini. The CDR3 holds 16 amino acids from the cysteine to the phenylalanine. The kept DNA is CDR3 alone, 48 bases in frame from the first base. CDR1 and CDR2, looked up from the germline V gene (reference sequence), are SGHNT and YYREEE. The donors were healthy, HIV-negative adults who had no recently reported acute infections or vaccinations. Every donor was a Caucasian adult living in Nashville, Tennessee, USA. CD4+ T cells were enriched through magnetic negative selection, after which naive cells were positively selected on CD45RA and the remaining negative fraction served as the memory subset. Blood was collected by leukapheresis, and PBMCs were isolated by Ficoll-Histopaque density gradient centrifugation and then cryopreserved in liquid nitrogen vapor phase. Analytical flow cytometry was used to check the purity and quantity of each magnetically sorted T cell population. From each sorted fraction, genomic DNA was isolated and quantified by UV absorbance on a Nanodrop 2000c.

TCR CDR3 regions were amplified from genomic DNA by multiplex PCR using the deep immunoSEQ assay. Genomic DNA extracted from each cell subset was distributed evenly over all wells of several immunoSEQ 96-well plates, and each plate served as one replicate. For sorted subsets, each replicate PCR was loaded with about 0.2 ug genomic DNA, equivalent to 25,000 to 35,000 T cell genomes. Purified libraries were quantified with a Qubit 3.0 fluorometer, sized on a Bioanalyzer 2100, and re-quantified with the KAPA Library Quantification kit. A separate single-read 150-cycle Illumina NextSeq 550 flow cell was used to sequence each immunoSEQ 96-well plate. From the authors' description of their analysis: Because the immunoSEQ output held only junctional sequences and lacked quality scores, the filtering could not match the filtering applied to full-length reads. Sequences were annotated with PyIR, a Python wrapper for IgBLAST v1.9, and V/J genes and CDR3 were assigned using IMGT germline references. Reads were filtered out if the reads had weak V/J assignments (E-value above 1e-6), no CDR3, stop codons, out-of-frame junctions, or ambiguous translated residues. V3J clonotypes were defined by identical inferred V gene, J gene, and CDR3 amino acid sequence. The percentage overlap between two repertoires was calculated by dividing the number of shared unique clonotypes by the size of the smaller repertoire. Repertoire richness was assessed with RTK rarefaction, the Chao1 estimator, and Recon v2.1 estimates of unobserved clonotypes. OLGA was used to compute generation probabilities for all TCRbeta clonotypes that the gDNA method yielded from a few donors. The table comes from immuneACCESS by way of TCRdb, which keeps in-frame sequences with V and J called. Part of the clones is missing from these tables; in studies checked, under half for an unresolved V gene and the rest for unknown reasons. D and trimming come from the DNA, and the V and J calls and clone size come from that table. For this sample there are 950,000 to 1,300,000 clones; 65% to 80% appear just once. The ten top clones hold 1.4% of the sample.

The paper's findings and limits, for the study overall: Clonotypes shared by all four sorted-subset donors showed higher generation probabilities than non-shared clonotypes. Even with the large sequencing depth, rarefaction of the sorted-subset datasets indicated that sequencing was incomplete. Across a few donors, around 5% of naive CD4, roughly 3.3% of naive CD8, approximately 2.5% of memory CD4, and approximately 0.4% of memory CD8 clonotypes were shared. Sampling was restricted to blood, and TCR repertoires in tissue are likely to differ from TCR repertoires in blood. Naive subsets generally had larger estimated clonotype richness than memory subsets did. The small number of donors limited the genetic and exposure-history diversity represented. Based on pairwise subsampling, the degree of clonotype sharing among donors was expected to be affected by sequencing depth.

Rearrangement joined TRBV5-4 to TRBJ2-6; a tentative D call is TRBD2 (5 bases match). The material sequenced was memory CD4+ T cells sorted from blood. Taken with the paper, the label for cell subset or site translates to: CD45RA-negative fraction. This receptor was taken from a man aged 18 to 29 in good health. The CDR3 sequence is CASSPGLFSGANVLTF. The nucleotides read TGTGCCAGCAGCCCCGGACTGTTCTCTGGGGCCAACGTCCTGACTTTC.